Each of the 17 T cell receptor beta chains below was sequenced from the same sample in a study of shared T cell receptors in the human thymus. Repertoires were generated with immunoSEQ multiplex PCR, while TCRdb's copy carries only in-frame clones and drops some. The table lists hundreds of thousands of clones, roughly 90% of them singletons, with 0.0085% to 0.012% in the top ten. A further study also used this sample, focusing on human thymus T cells.

The sequenced sample consisted of thymocytes. The receptors come from a boy less than two years old with a congenital heart defect.

In its sample, this clone was seen a few times. V is TRBV21-1 and J is TRBJ2-6; TRBD1, the table's D call, was not compared with the DNA. TRBV21-1 is an annotated pseudogene. The CDR3 extends over 18 amino acids. CDR3 in amino acids: CASSEPGQIPAGANVLTF. The CDR3 coding sequence is TGTGCCAGCAGCGAACCGGGACAAATTCCCGCTGGGGCCAACGTCCTGACTTTC.

V usage is TRBV10-1 and J usage is TRBJ2-7, with 8 bases matching TRBD1. CDR1 and CDR2 (germline): WNHNN, SYGVQD (reference sequence). With V trimmed by 5 bases and J by 4 bases, 10 bases remained unmatched. The length of the CDR3 is 15 residues. The CDR3 here is CASSNSGDRNYEQYF. As DNA, the CDR3 is TGCGCCAGCAGTAACTCAGGGGACAGGAATTACGAGCAGTACTTC.

This rearrangement joins TRBV6-1 to TRBJ2-3; D possibly corresponds to TRBD1 (6 bases). Germline values: CDR1 MNHNS, CDR2 SASEGT. Trimming stripped 5 bases from V and 3 bases from J, with 15 bases between. There are 15 residues in the CDR3. The CDR3 is CASSSRTAITDTQYF. CDR3 DNA: TGTGCCAGCAGTAGCAGGACAGCTATAACAGATACGCAGTATTTT.

J is TRBJ2-7 and V is TRBV30; D is ambiguous. V was clipped by 0 bases and J by 2 bases, with 11 bases between them. Germline V gene lookup returns CDR1 GTSNPN and CDR2 SVGIG (reference sequence). The length of the CDR3 is 14 residues. The CDR3 here is CAWSVPRLPYEQYF. The CDR3 region has the DNA TGTGCCTGGAGTGTACCCAGATTGCCCTACGAGCAGTACTTC.

This sequence joins TRBV11-3 and TRBJ1-1, with 7 nucleotides matching TRBD1. V trimming: 2 bases; J trimming: 5 bases; junction bases outside the gene matches: 11. This CDR3 has 16 amino acids. In germline, CDR1 is SGHNT, CDR2 YENEEA. Written as DNA, the CDR3 is TGTGCCAGCAGCTTAAACGTAGGGGGCGGTAGGACTGAAGCTTTCTTT. Translating it yields CASSLNVGGGRTEAFF.

The table lists this clone with a few counts. This chain links TRBV7-9 with TRBJ2-5; the D gene is possibly TRBD2 (5 bases). The CDR3 extends over 11 amino acids. Looked up from germline, CDR1 is SEHNR and CDR2 is FQNEAQ (reference sequence). V lost 5 bases and J 5 bases, leaving 6 bases between the germline ends. CDR3 sequence (DNA): TGTGCCAGCAGCCCGGGGGAGACCCAGTACTTC. Translated, it gives CASSPGETQYF.

This clone was recorded a few times. The gene calls are TRBV16 and TRBJ1-4, with 9 positions matching TRBD1. Germline V gives CDR1 KGHSY, CDR2 FQNENV. The CDR3 is 19 residues long. Losses at the gene ends were 4 bases for V and 0 bases for J; bases not matched to a gene: 12. The CDR3 loop is CASSPKPGTGFATNEKLFF. CDR3 sequence (DNA): TGTGCCAGCAGCCCCAAGCCCGGGACAGGGTTTGCAACTAATGAAAAACTGTTTTTT. The full variable domain, rest sourced from reference TRBV16 and TRBJ1-4, is GEEVAQTPKHLVRGEGQKAKLYCAPIKGHSYVFWYQQVLKNEFKFLISFQNENVFDETGMPKERFSAKCLPNSPCSLEIQATKLEDSAVYFCASSPKPGTGFATNEKLFFGSGTQLSVL.

This clone has just a few counts. This sequence joins TRBV6-5 and TRBJ1-3; 9 nucleotides align to TRBD1. Germline V gives CDR1 MNHEY, CDR2 SVGAGI. With 4 bases clipped from V and 2 bases from J, the junction kept 6 bases outside the gene matches. The CDR3 covers 16 residues. The chain's CDR3 is CASSSSRDRAGNTIYF. In DNA, the CDR3 is TGTGCCAGCAGTTCATCCCGGGACAGGGCTGGAAACACCATATATTTT.

The chain combines TRBV6-5 with TRBJ1-5; unclear D gene. The CDR3 extends over 16 amino acids. Germline CDR1 reads MNHEY; CDR2 reads SVGAGI. The ends were cut back, 4 bases at V and 2 bases at J, with 15 bases in the middle. CDR3 DNA: TGTGCCAGCAGTTCGCATTACGGAGATGGCAATCAGCCCCAGCATTTT. Translation: CASSSHYGDGNQPQHF.

The chain couples TRBV30 to TRBJ2-7, with TRBD2 matching 8 bases. Unmatched junction bases numbered 15, after V lost 0 bases and J lost 2 bases. Germline CDR1 is GTSNPN and CDR2 is SVGIG (reference sequence). This CDR3 has 18 amino acids. The CDR3 bases are TGTGCCTGGAGTGTACGGCCAGCGGGAGTCGCTCACCCCTACGAGCAGTACTTC. This gives the protein CAWSVRPAGVAHPYEQYF. Full variable domain (outside the CDR3, taken from reference TRBV30 and TRBJ2-7): SQTIHQWPATLVQPVGSPLSLECTVEGTSNPNLYWYRQAAGRGLQLLFYSVGIGQISSEVPQNLSASRPQDRQFILSSKKLLLSDSGFYLCAWSVRPAGVAHPYEQYFGPGTRLTVT.

This chain connects TRBV6-5 to TRBJ2-4, with D perhaps matching TRBD2 (6 bases). Germline V gene lookup returns CDR1 MNHEY and CDR2 SVGAGI. Trimming cost V 6 bases and J 2 bases, with 14 bases left between them. CDR3 length: 15 residues. CDR3 sequence reads: CASREGRETKNIQYF. Written as DNA, the CDR3 is TGTGCCAGCAGGGAGGGCAGGGAAACCAAAAACATTCAGTACTTC.

The chain employs TRBV2 and TRBJ2-1; D gene uncertain. This CDR3 has 14 amino acids. Germline-derived CDR1 and CDR2 are SNHLY and FYNNEI. Trimming took off 1 base at V and 4 bases at J, with 8 bases between the two ends. Here the CDR3 DNA reads TGTGCCAGCAGTGAAGGCCCAGGTTACAATGAGCAGTTCTTC. This gives the protein CASSEGPGYNEQFF.

The chain links TRBV28 to TRBJ2-2, with 9 positions matching TRBD2. This CDR3 contains 18 residues. CDR1 MDHEN and CDR2 SYDVKM come from the germline V gene. Trimming cost V 2 bases and J 4 bases; bases outside gene matches: 11. The CDR3, as DNA: TGTGCCAGCAGTTTAGCTCTGCGGGAGGGCGGTGGCACCGGGGAGCTGTTTTTT. It encodes CASSLALREGGGTGELFF.

V usage is TRBV4-1 and J usage is TRBJ1-4, with a possible D match to TRBD1 (5 bases). Germline lookup yields CDR1 MGHRA and CDR2 YSYEKL. Trimming took 4 bases from V and 4 from J, leaving 13 bases between them. The CDR3 extends over 15 amino acids. CDR3 loop: CASSLLRGSNEKLFF. The DNA of the CDR3 is TGCGCCAGCAGCCTACTACGGGGGAGTAATGAAAAACTGTTTTTT.

V usage is TRBV5-8 and J usage is TRBJ2-1; D gene uncertain. Trimming stripped 0 bases from V and 10 bases from J, with 5 bases between. Germline CDR1 is SGHTS and CDR2 is YDEGEE. The CDR3 consists of 11 residues. The CDR3 region has the DNA TGTGCCAGCAGCTTGGTCCAAGAGCAGTTCTTC. Encoded protein: CASSLVQEQFF.

The CDR3 nucleotides are TGTGCCAGCAGCCTAAACCCCCGGACAGGGGCCTACGAGCAGTACTTC. Residues: CASSLNPRTGAYEQYF. V and J are TRBV7-2 and TRBJ2-7, with TRBD1 identical over 9 bases. Trimming at V came to 5 bases and at J to 2 bases, leaving 10 bases not matched to a gene. The CDR3 length is 16 residues. Germline V gives CDR1 SGHTA, CDR2 FQGNSA.

The J gene is TRBJ2-3, the V gene TRBV27; D is uncertain. This CDR3 spans 15 amino acids. Germline CDR1 MNHEY, CDR2 SMNVEV (reference sequence). The germline V and J ends were trimmed by 4 bases and 3 bases, with 14 bases remaining between them. The CDR3 nucleotides read TGTGCCAGCAGTTCCCGACTGCCTCGGACAGATACGCAGTATTTT. This gives the protein CASSSRLPRTDTQYF.